Listed below are T cell receptor beta chains from one sample, sequenced in a study of early T cells in non-severe SARS-CoV-2 infection. Using its own MiXCR run on the 5' RACE reads, TCRdb lists one record per CDR3 protein. This sample has about 81,000 distinct CDR3 sequences, with around 6% found just once. The material sequenced was whole blood. Receptor source: an adult who was a healthcare worker with PCR-confirmed SARS-CoV-2 infection or an uninfected control (not recorded which). CDR3s include the opening cysteine and the closing phenylalanine or tryptophan. A D gene is named only where the DNA matches it firmly. For some rows the clone size is stated as once, few or many, or as a class when expanded; others skip it.

CDR3 protein: CASSVDPGGMRNTIYF
CDR3 DNA: TGTGCCAGCAGCGTAGATCCTGGGGGAATGAGAAACACCATATATTTT
J gene: TRBJ1-3
D gene: -
V gene: TRBV9
clone size: many

CDR3 protein: CASTFTAQGYTF
CDR3 DNA: TGTGCCAGCACTTTTACGGCGCAAGGCTACACCTTC
J gene: TRBJ1-2
D gene: -
V gene: TRBV6-1
clone size: many

CDR3 protein: CAWNRDRNTGELFF
CDR3 DNA: TGTGCCTGGAACCGGGACAGGAACACCGGGGAGCTGTTTTTT
J gene: TRBJ2-2
D gene: TRBD1
V gene: TRBV30
clone size: many

CDR3 protein: CASSPGQNPGGNEKLFF
CDR3 DNA: TGTGCCAGCAGCCCGGGACAGAATCCCGGGGGTAATGAAAAACTGTTTTTT
J gene: TRBJ1-4
D gene: TRBD1
V gene: TRBV7-9
clone size: -

CDR3 protein: CSVESRDRGIYTF
CDR3 DNA: TGCAGCGTTGAATCCAGGGACAGGGGAATTTACACCTTC
J gene: TRBJ1-2
D gene: TRBD1
V gene: TRBV29-1
clone size: -

CDR3 protein: CASRRKYGTSVAGANVLTF
CDR3 DNA: TGTGCCAGCAGACGCAAATACGGGACTAGCGTTGCTGGGGCCAACGTCCTGACTTTC
J gene: TRBJ2-6
D gene: TRBD2
V gene: TRBV28
clone size: many

CDR3 protein: CASSLEGGSSPLHF
CDR3 DNA: TGTGCCAGCAGCTTAGAAGGGGGCTCCTCACCCCTCCACTTT
J gene: TRBJ1-6
D gene: TRBD1
V gene: TRBV7-9
clone size: few

CDR3 protein: CASSPIAGTGGEQYF
CDR3 DNA: TGCGCCAGCAGCCCCATAGCCGGGACAGGGGGCGAGCAGTACTTC
J gene: TRBJ2-7
D gene: TRBD1
V gene: TRBV4-1
clone size: many

CDR3 protein: CASSRTGGETEAFF
CDR3 DNA: TGTGCCAGCTCTCGGACAGGGGGCGAGACTGAAGCTTTCTTT
J gene: TRBJ1-1
D gene: TRBD1
V gene: TRBV18
clone size: many

CDR3 protein: CASSPDWGADEQFF
CDR3 DNA: TGTGCCAGCAGCCCGGATTGGGGGGCAGATGAGCAGTTCTTC
J gene: TRBJ2-1
D gene: -
V gene: TRBV6-5
clone size: few

CDR3 protein: CASSPPKFGELVF
CDR3 DNA: TGCGCCAGCAGCCCCCCAAAGTTCGGGGAGCTGGTTTTT
J gene: TRBJ2-2
D gene: -
V gene: TRBV5-1
clone size: -

CDR3 protein: CASRTSGRNNEQFF
CDR3 DNA: TGTGCCAGCAGGACTAGCGGGAGGAACAATGAGCAGTTCTTC
J gene: TRBJ2-1
D gene: TRBD2
V gene: TRBV12-3/TRBV12-4
clone size: few

CDR3 protein: CASSGSTPYGYTF
CDR3 DNA: TGTGCCAGCAGTGGATCGACCCCTTATGGCTACACCTTC
J gene: TRBJ1-2
D gene: -
V gene: TRBV2
clone size: -

CDR3 protein: CSAGGDVGKNTEAFF
CDR3 DNA: TGCAGTGCTGGGGGGGACGTGGGGAAGAACACTGAAGCTTTCTTT
J gene: TRBJ1-1
D gene: -
V gene: TRBV20-1
clone size: -

CDR3 protein: CAWIPRATEAFF
CDR3 DNA: TGTGCCTGGATCCCGAGAGCGACTGAAGCTTTCTTT
J gene: TRBJ1-1
D gene: -
V gene: TRBV30
clone size: -